This entry features one T cell receptor beta chain sequence. The method was immunoSEQ multiplex PCR; TCRdb's version includes in-frame clones alone and lacks a portion of them. Of tens of thousands of clones in the sample, about 90% were seen once. Germline CDR1 reads SGHRS; CDR2 reads YFSETQ. This CDR3 contains 15 residues. The V end was cut by 0 bases, the J end by 4 bases, with 12 bases between. The data are from a study of cytomegalovirus exposure and HLA in healthy donors. This receptor was identified in a woman between 18 and 29 years old in good health and CMV-seronegative. Sample: PBMCs. V usage is TRBV5-1 and J usage is TRBJ2-3; D may be TRBD2 (6 bases). The CDR3 bases are TGCGCCAGCAGCTTGGCGGGGGTAACGCCAGATACGCAGTATTTT. Translated, it gives CASSLAGVTPDTQYF.